These T cell receptor beta chains were read from a single sample in a study of OX40 agonist ivuxolimab in advanced cancers. This table comes from immunoSEQ multiplex PCR, and its TCRdb copy is limited to in-frame clones, with some not included. This table holds fewer than 55,000 clones, about four fifths found once. Sequencing was performed on CD4+ or CD8+ T cells sorted from blood, taken in a trial of the OX40 agonist ivuxolimab. These receptors all come from an adult with an advanced solid tumor such as melanoma, head and neck, liver or kidney cancer. CDR3s include the opening cysteine and the closing phenylalanine or tryptophan. The order of the fields is D gene, J gene, V gene, CDR3 protein. The D gene is left open where the match is weak.

d_call: NA; j_call: TRBJ2-7; v_call: TRBV9; cdr3_aa: CASSVGKVSEQYF
d_call: TRBD2; j_call: TRBJ2-1; v_call: TRBV7-2; cdr3_aa: CASSLGGSGGYNEQFF
d_call: TRBD1; j_call: TRBJ1-5; v_call: TRBV6-5; cdr3_aa: CASSWTGLNQPQHF
d_call: NA; j_call: TRBJ1-6; v_call: TRBV28; cdr3_aa: CASSSTTPWSSYNSPLHF
d_call: TRBD2; j_call: TRBJ2-7; v_call: TRBV7-2; cdr3_aa: CASSLGLDPREQYF
d_call: NA; j_call: TRBJ1-1; v_call: TRBV5-6; cdr3_aa: CASSVGGFTEAFF
d_call: NA; j_call: TRBJ1-1; v_call: TRBV19; cdr3_aa: CATYPQGDTEAFF
d_call: NA; j_call: TRBJ1-2; v_call: TRBV7-9; cdr3_aa: CASSLGVPANYGYTF
d_call: NA; j_call: TRBJ2-2; v_call: TRBV4-2; cdr3_aa: CASSYLASTGELFF
d_call: NA; j_call: TRBJ1-1; v_call: TRBV28; cdr3_aa: CASSVGQELKKNTEAFF
d_call: TRBD2; j_call: TRBJ2-1; v_call: TRBV7-6; cdr3_aa: CASSLWGGSQGNEQFF
d_call: NA; j_call: TRBJ2-7; v_call: TRBV21-1; cdr3_aa: CASSAPGTSGSPSSSYEQYF